This T cell receptor (beta chain) appears in the sequencing data of a study of blood T cell repertoires in COVID-19. Study details: Sites across the United States, Italy and Spain contributed samples from acute and convalescent COVID-19. The analysed material was cDNA or gDNA that came from T cells, B-cell-depleted T cells, or PBMCs.

In the original processing: Cell counts per sample came from amplifying reference gene primers. Generated by immunoSEQ multiplex PCR, the TCRdb table keeps only in-frame clones and is missing some. V, J and clone size derive from that table, while D and trimming were established from the DNA sequence. Among about 210,000 clones listed, approximately 85% were seen once. Germline V lookup: CDR1 SEHNR, CDR2 FQNEAQ (reference sequence). V shed 5 bases and J 5 bases; nucleotides not matched to a gene: 5. This CDR3 spans 14 amino acids. Enrollment of patients from Seattle took place during active infection, with longitudinal follow-up.

The source of this sequence is a woman aged 70-85 years with COVID-19, enrolled during active disease. What was sequenced was peripheral blood. The chain employs TRBV7-9 and TRBJ2-5, with 10 bases aligning to TRBD1. Here the CDR3 reads CASSLWTGGETQYF. The CDR3 DNA reads TGTGCCAGCAGCCTGTGGACAGGGGGTGAGACCCAGTACTTC.